A selection of T cell receptor beta chains follows, all from one sample in a study of T cells in localized non-small cell lung cancer. Sequencing was performed with immunoSEQ multiplex PCR; in TCRdb, only in-frame clones are kept and a portion is missing. The sample holds about 130,000 clones, 80% to 90% seen once. This sample comprised peripheral blood, obtained before any cancer treatment. These receptors were taken from a female donor aged 60 or older with stage I lung adenocarcinoma. Each CDR3 is given with its conserved first and last residue.

V: TRBV11-2
length: 13
CDR3: CASSSGGQKTQYF

V: TRBV19
length: 13
CDR3: CASRKSGRTEQFF

V: TRBV5-1
length: 15
CDR3: CASSPTGTGLYEQYF

V: TRBV7-6
length: 19
CDR3: CASSLGPRDRGSGANVLTF

V: TRBV7-2
length: 12
CDR3: CASSLGPGPQHF

V: TRBV2
length: 12
CDR3: CASCGRGSGYTF

V: TRBV19
length: 16
CDR3: CASSPRQDRGTDTQYF

V: TRBV30
length: 15
CDR3: CAWSPGTSATGELFF

V: TRBV2
length: 14
CDR3: CASLQGISGNTIYF

V: TRBV15
length: 12
CDR3: CATDKGQETQYF

V: TRBV7-2
length: 15
CDR3: CASSSRLASPYEQYF

V: TRBV9
length: 14
CDR3: CASSVVFGATEAFF

V: TRBV5-1
length: 16
CDR3: CASSPQGVGNTGELFF

V: TRBV11-2
length: 15
CDR3: CASSLVGVSGNTIYF

V: TRBV7-9
length: 14
CDR3: CASSFWGSNQPQHF

V: TRBV5-4
length: 16
CDR3: CASSPAPGQNTGELFF

V: TRBV9
length: 16
CDR3: CASSVAGRAATDTQYF

V: TRBV5-1
length: 15
CDR3: CASSLEGGLRQPQHF

V: TRBV15
length: 16
CDR3: CATSSGQGVLSGELFF

V: TRBV7-3
length: 18
CDR3: CASSLGAGPGGSTDTQYF

V: TRBV7-9
length: 15
CDR3: CASSSGTGDNQPQHF

V: TRBV27
length: 11
CDR3: CASRGHQGYTF

V: TRBV1
length: 14
CDR3: CTSSQVLVLHEQFF

V: TRBV11-2
length: 14
CDR3: CASSLDSRDNEQFF

V: TRBV19
length: 15
CDR3: CASSQGGTGVFGYTF

V: TRBV19
length: 14
CDR3: CASSTPRSNTEAFF